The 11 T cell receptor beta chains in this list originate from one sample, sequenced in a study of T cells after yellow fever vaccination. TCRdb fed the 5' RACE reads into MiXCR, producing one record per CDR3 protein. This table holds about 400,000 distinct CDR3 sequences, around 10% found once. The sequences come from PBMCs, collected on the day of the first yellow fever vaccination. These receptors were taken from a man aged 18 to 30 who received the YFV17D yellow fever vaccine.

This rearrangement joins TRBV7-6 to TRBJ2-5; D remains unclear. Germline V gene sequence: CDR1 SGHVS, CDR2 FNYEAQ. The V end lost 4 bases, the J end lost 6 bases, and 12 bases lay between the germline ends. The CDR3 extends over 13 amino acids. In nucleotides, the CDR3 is TGTGCCAGCAGCTCTCGTGCCTCGAAGACCCAGTACTTC. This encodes CASSSRASKTQYF.

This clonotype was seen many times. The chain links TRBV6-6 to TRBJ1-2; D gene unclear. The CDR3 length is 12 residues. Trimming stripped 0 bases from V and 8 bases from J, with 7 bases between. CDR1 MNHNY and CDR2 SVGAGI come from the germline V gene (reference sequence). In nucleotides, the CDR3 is TGTGCCAGCAGTTACTCGAGAGGGGGCTACACCTTC. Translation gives CASSYSRGGYTF.

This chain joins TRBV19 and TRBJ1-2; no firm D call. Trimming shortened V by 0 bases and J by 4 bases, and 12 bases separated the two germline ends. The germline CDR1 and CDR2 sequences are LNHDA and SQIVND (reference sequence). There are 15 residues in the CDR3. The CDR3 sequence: CASSIDGSGAYGYTF. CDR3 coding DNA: TGTGCCAGTAGTATAGACGGCAGTGGAGCCTATGGCTACACCTTC.

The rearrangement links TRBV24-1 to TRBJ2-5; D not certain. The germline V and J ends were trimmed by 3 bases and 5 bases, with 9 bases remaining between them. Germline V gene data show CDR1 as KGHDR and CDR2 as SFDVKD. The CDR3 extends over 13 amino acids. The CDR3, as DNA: TGTGCCACCAGTGATCCGACCTTGGAGACCCAGTACTTC. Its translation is CATSDPTLETQYF.

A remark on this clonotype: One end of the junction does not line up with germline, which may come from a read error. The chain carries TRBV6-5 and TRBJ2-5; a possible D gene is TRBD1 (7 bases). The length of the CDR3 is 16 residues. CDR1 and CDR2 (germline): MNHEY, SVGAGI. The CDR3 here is CTSSYRGLLPSETQYF. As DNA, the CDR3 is TGTACCAGCAGTTACAGGGGACTCCTCCCCTCAGAGACCCAGTACTTC.

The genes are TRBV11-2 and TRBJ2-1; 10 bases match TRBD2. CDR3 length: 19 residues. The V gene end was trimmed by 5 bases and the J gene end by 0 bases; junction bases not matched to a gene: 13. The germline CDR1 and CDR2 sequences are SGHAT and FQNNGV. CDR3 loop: CASSPRGLAGESSYNEQFF. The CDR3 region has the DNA TGTGCCAGCAGCCCAAGGGGTCTAGCGGGGGAGAGCTCCTACAATGAGCAGTTCTTC.

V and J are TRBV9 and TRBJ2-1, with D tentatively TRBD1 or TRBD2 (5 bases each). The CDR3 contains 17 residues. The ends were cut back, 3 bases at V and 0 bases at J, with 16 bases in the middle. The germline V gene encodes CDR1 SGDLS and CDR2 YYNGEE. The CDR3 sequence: CASSARGTVSSYNEQFF. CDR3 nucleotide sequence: TGTGCCAGCAGCGCGAGGGGTACAGTGAGCTCCTACAATGAGCAGTTCTTC.

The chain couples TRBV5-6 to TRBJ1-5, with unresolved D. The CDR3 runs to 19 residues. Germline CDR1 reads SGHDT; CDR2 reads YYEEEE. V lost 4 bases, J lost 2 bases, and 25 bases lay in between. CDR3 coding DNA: TGTGCCAGCAGCAATGCCCAGAGGTCCTTGGAATCAGGCAATCAGCCCCAGCATTTT. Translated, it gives CASSNAQRSLESGNQPQHF.

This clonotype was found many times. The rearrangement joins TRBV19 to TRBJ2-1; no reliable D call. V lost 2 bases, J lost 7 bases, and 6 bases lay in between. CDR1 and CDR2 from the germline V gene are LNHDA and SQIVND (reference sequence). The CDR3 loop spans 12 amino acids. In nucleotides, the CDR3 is TGTGCCAGTAGTATACGTGGAAATGAGCAGTTCTTC. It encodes CASSIRGNEQFF.

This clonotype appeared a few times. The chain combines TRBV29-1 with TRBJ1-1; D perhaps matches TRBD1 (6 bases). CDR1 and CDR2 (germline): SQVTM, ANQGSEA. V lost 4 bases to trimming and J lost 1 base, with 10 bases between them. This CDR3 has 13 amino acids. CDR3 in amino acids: CSVGGHENTEAFF. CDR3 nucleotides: TGCAGCGTTGGGGGACACGAGAACACTGAAGCTTTCTTT.

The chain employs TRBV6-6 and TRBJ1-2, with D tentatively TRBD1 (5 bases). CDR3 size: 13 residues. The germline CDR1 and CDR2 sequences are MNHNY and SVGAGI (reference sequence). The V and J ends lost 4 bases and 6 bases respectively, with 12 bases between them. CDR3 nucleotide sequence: TGTGCCAGCAGTTCCGTGCGGGGCAATGGCTACACCTTC. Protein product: CASSSVRGNGYTF.